This T cell receptor beta chain appears in the sequencing data of a study of T cells in Graves' hyperthyroidism and ophthalmopathy. This CDR3 comprises 16 residues. Germline assignment: CDR1 ENHRY and CDR2 SYGVKD. V was pared by 5 bases and J by 0 bases, with 6 bases of the junction left unmatched. From RNA transcripts, TCR beta CDR3 regions were amplified. The TCR CDR3 was amplified in a first-round RT-PCR using the HTBI primer set. TCRdb used MiXCR to reprocess the multiplex PCR reads, holding one entry per CDR3 protein. The data hold 550,000 to 700,000 distinct CDR3 sequences, with around 45% observed a single time. This clonotype was recorded many times.

The source material was peripheral blood or thyroid tissue (not recorded which). The chain combines TRBV10-3 with TRBJ1-3, with 8 bases fitting TRBD1. The receptor comes from an adult woman with Graves' disease, either hyperthyroidism or ophthalmopathy (not recorded which). The CDR3 DNA sequence: TGTGCCATCAGTAGCACCACAGGGGGCTCTGGAAACACCATATATTTT. Its protein product is CAISSTTGGSGNTIYF.